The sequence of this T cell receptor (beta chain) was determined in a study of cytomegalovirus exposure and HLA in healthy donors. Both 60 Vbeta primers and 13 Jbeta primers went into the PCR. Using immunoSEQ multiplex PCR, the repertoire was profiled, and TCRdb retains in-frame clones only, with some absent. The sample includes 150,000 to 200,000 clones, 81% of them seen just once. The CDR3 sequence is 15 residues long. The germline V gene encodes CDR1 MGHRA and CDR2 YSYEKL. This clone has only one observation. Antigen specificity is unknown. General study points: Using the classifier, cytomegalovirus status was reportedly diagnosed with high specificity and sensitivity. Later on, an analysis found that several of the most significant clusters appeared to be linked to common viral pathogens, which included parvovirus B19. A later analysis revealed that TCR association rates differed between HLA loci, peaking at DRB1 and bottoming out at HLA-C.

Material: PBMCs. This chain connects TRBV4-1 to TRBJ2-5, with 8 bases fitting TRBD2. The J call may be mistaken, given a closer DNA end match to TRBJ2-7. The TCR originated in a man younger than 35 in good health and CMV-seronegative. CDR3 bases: TGCGCCAGCAGCCAAGTAACGGGGGGGGCCTACGAGCAGTACTTC. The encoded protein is CASSQVTGGAYEQYF.